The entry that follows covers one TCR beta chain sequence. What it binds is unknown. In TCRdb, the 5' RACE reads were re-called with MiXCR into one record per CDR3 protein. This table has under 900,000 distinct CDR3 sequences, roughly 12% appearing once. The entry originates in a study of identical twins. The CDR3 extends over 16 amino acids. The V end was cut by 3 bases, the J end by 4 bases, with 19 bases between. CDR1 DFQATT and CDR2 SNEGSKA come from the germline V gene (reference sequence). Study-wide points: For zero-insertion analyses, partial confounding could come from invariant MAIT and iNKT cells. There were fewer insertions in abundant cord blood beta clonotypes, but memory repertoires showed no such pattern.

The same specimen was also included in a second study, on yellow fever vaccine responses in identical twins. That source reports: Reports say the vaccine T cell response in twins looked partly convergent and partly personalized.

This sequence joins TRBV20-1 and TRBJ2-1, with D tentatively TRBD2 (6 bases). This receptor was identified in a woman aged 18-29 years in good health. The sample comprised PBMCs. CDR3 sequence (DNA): TGCAGTGCTAGTACCCCCGCGCGGGGAGAATACAATGAGCAGTTCTTC. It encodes CSASTPARGEYNEQFF.